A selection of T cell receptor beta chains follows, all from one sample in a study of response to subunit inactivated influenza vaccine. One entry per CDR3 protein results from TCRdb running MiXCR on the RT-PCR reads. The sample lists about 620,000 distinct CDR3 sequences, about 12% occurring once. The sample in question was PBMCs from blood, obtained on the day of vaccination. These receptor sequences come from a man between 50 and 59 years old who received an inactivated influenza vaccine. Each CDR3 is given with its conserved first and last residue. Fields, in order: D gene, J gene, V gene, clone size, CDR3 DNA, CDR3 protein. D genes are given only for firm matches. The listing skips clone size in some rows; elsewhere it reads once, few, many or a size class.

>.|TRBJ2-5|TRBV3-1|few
TGTGCCAGCAGCCAAGTCCAGCAAGAGACCCAGTACTTC
CASSQVQQETQYF
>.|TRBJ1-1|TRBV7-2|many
TGTGCCAGCAGCCTAGAAGGGACCTTTCTCACTGAAGCTTTCTTT
CASSLEGTFLTEAFF
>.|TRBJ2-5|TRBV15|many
TGTGCCACCAGCAGAGTACTAGACGAGACCCAGTACTTC
CATSRVLDETQYF
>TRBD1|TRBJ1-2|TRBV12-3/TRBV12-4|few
TGTGCCAGCAGTCCTAGGGGGCTGCGAGGCTACACCTTC
CASSPRGLRGYTF
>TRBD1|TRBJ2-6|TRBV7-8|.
TGTGCCAGCAGCTCAGGACAGGGACGCTCTGGGGCCAACGTCCTGACTTTC
CASSSGQGRSGANVLTF
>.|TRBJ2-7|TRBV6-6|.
TGTGCCAGCAAGGGGCGGCACGAGCAGTACTTC
CASKGRHEQYF
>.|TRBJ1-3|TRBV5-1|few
TGCGCCAGCAAAGGCAGCGAAATCTCTGGAAACACCATATATTTT
CASKGSEISGNTIYF
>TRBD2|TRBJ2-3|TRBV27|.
TGTGCCAGCAGCCGGACTAGCGGTCGACCAGATACGCAGTATTTT
CASSRTSGRPDTQYF
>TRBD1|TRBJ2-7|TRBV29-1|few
TGCAGCGTTGCAGGTTCACTCGACAGGGTACGGCACGAGCAGTACTTC
CSVAGSLDRVRHEQYF
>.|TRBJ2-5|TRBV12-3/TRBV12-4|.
TGTGCCAGCAGTTTCGGATCGACCCAGTACTTC
CASSFGSTQYF
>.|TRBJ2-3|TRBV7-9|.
TGTGCCAGCAGCCATCTCGGGGGCACAGATACGCAGTATTTT
CASSHLGGTDTQYF
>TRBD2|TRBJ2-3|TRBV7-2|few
TGTGCCAGCAGCTTAGTAGCGGGGAGAAACACAGATACGCAGTATTTT
CASSLVAGRNTDTQYF
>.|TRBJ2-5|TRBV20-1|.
TGCAGTGCTAGACACATAAGACACCCCCAAGAGACCCAGTACTTC
CSARHIRHPQETQYF
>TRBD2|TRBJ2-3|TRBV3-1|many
TGTGCCAGCAGCCGGCTCGGACTAGCGGGAGCAGATACGCAGTATTTT
CASSRLGLAGADTQYF
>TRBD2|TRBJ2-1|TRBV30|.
TGTGCCTGGATCCGCTGGCGGGGGGGCAGGAATGAGCAGTTCTTC
CAWIRWRGGRNEQFF
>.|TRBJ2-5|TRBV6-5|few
TGTGCCAGCAGGACCGGGAAGACCCAGTACTTC
CASRTGKTQYF
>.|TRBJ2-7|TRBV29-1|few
TGCAGCGTTGAAGTATGGTCGCCACCATACGAGCAGTACTTC
CSVEVWSPPYEQYF
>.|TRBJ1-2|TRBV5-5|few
TGTGCCAGCAGTTCCTCCCCAGTGGCTGAAGGGGGCTACACCTTC
CASSSSPVAEGGYTF
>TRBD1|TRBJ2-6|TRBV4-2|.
TGTGCCAGCAGCCAAGATCGACAGGGGGCGGCCGGGGCCAACGTCCTGACTTTC
CASSQDRQGAAGANVLTF
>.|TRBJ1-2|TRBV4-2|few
TGTGCCAGCAGCCAGATGACAGGAGCTACTAACTATGGCTACACCTTC
CASSQMTGATNYGYTF
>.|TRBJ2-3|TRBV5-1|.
TGCGCCAGCAGCTTGGAACAGGTCGGAGATACGCAGTATTTT
CASSLEQVGDTQYF
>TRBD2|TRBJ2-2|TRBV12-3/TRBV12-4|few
TGTGCCAGCAGTCCAAGCGGGGACTTGAACACCGGGGAGCTGTTTTTT
CASSPSGDLNTGELFF
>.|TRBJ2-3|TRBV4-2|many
TGTGCCAGCAGCCAATTATTAAGGTCAGATACGCAGTATTTT
CASSQLLRSDTQYF
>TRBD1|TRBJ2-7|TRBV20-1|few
TGCAGTGCTTTGGACAGGGGCTACGAGCAGTACTTC
CSALDRGYEQYF
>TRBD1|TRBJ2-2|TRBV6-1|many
TGTGCCAGCAGTACAGGGGGGAACACCGGGGAGCTGTTTTTT
CASSTGGNTGELFF
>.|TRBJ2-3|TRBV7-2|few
TGTGCCAGCAGCTTAGGCTTGCGGAGAGCTAGCACAGATACGCAGTATTTT
CASSLGLRRASTDTQYF
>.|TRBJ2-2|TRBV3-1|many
TGTGCCAGCAGCCAAATCCCCCTTAGATCGAACACCGGGGAGCTGTTTTTT
CASSQIPLRSNTGELFF
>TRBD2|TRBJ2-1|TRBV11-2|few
TGTGCCAGCAGCTTAGCAGTCCTTCTAGCGGGGAGGAATGAGCAGTTCTTC
CASSLAVLLAGRNEQFF
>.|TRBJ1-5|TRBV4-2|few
TGTGCCAGCAGCCAAGAGGAGGGAGAGGATCAGCCCCAGCATTTT
CASSQEEGEDQPQHF
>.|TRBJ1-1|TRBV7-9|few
TGTGCCAGCAGCTTAGCCAGGGGCTTCAGGGACACTGAAGCTTTCTTT
CASSLARGFRDTEAFF
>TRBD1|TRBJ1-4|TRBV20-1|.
TGCAGTGCAATGGACAGGGGACGGGAGTATGAAAAACTGTTTTTT
CSAMDRGREYEKLFF
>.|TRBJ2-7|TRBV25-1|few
TGTGCCAGCAGTGAATTATTTAACGAGCAGTACTTC
CASSELFNEQYF
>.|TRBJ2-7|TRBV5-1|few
TGCGCCAGCAGCTTGGAAGGCGGATTCTACGAGCAGTACTTC
CASSLEGGFYEQYF
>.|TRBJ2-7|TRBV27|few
TGTGCCAGCAGTTCGGCCGCGGATCCGAAAGAGCAGTACTTC
CASSSAADPKEQYF
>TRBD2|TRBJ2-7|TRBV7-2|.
TGTGCCAGCAGCTTAGCGGCGGGAGATCCCTACGAGCAGTACTTC
CASSLAAGDPYEQYF
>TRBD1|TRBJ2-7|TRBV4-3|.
TGCGCCAGCAGCCAAGAGGGACAGGCGGAGCAGTACTTC
CASSQEGQAEQYF
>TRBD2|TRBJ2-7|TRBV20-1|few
TGCAGTGCTAGGGATGCGACTAGCGCAACTCCCTACGAGCAGTACTTC
CSARDATSATPYEQYF
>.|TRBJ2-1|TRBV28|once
TGTGCCAGCAGTTTAGATGTCTTCTACAATGAGCACTTCTTC
CASSLDVFYNEHFF
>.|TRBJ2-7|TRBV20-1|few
TGCAGTGCTAGAGAACCAGGGGTTGGCTACGAGCAGTACTTC
CSAREPGVGYEQYF
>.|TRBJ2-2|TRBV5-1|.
TGCGCCAGCAGCTTGATGGAAACGTTTAACACCGGGGAGCTGTTTTTT
CASSLMETFNTGELFF
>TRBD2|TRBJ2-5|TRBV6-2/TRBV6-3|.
TGTGCCAGCAGTCTGACTAGCGGGAGGACTCAAGAGACCCAGTACTTC
CASSLTSGRTQETQYF
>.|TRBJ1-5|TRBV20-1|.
TGCAGTGCCCCACCCCAGGGAAGACGCAATCAGCCCCAGCATTTT
CSAPPQGRRNQPQHF
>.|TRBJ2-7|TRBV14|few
TGTGCCAGCAGCCAAGGCTCTTTCTACGAGCAGTACTTC
CASSQGSFYEQYF
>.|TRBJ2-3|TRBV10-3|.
TGTGCCATCAGTGACCGGGACCTACGCACAGATACGCAGTATTTT
CAISDRDLRTDTQYF
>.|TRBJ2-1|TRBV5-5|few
TGTGCCAGCAGCCCCGGAACTAGCATCAATGAGCAGTTCTTC
CASSPGTSINEQFF